The clone carrying this T cell receptor beta chain was seen more than once but under ten times. Its antigen is undetermined. Produced via immunoSEQ multiplex PCR; TCRdb's table is partial and in-frame only. The sample carries over 700,000 clones, 55% to 75% recorded once. The data stem from a study of shared clonotypes between healthy human individuals. Regarding the study as a whole: All-four-donor shared clonotypes had higher generation probabilities than non-shared clonotypes did.

Sequencing was carried out using memory CD4+ T cells sorted from blood. Subset denoted: CD45RA-negative fraction. The receptor was derived from a woman aged 30 to 39 in good health.

The CDR3 loop reads CASRVDSPTEAFF. The CDR3 coding sequence is TGTGCCAGCAGGGTGGACAGCCCCACTGAAGCTTTCTTT. The V and J genes are TRBV2 and TRBJ1-1; D might be TRBD1 (6 bases). The CDR3 has 13 amino acids. The germline gives CDR1 SNHLY, CDR2 FYNNEI. Trimming removed 6 bases from V and 4 bases from J, with 12 bases in between. The full variable domain, its missing parts supplied by reference TRBV2 and TRBJ1-1, is EPEVTQTPSHQVTQMGQEVILRCVPISNHLYFYWYRQILGQKVEFLVSFYNNEISEKSEIFDDQFSVERPDGSNFTLKIRSTKLEDSAMYFCASRVDSPTEAFFGQGTRLTVV.